The 7 T cell receptor beta chains presented below share a single source sample, sequenced in a study of a mutant IDH1 vaccine in newly diagnosed glioma. This sample's time point: week 47, end of study. Each dose delivered 300 ug of mutant IDH1 20-mer peptide subcutaneously with imiquimod. Some clones are missing from TCRdb's copy, which holds only in-frame ones; the method was immunoSEQ multiplex PCR. The sample comprises tens of thousands of clones, over 80% of which are singletons, and approximately 3.9% rests with the top ten. These receptors' antigens are unknown. Sequences were derived from PBMCs, sampled from a glioma patient whose treatment included an IDH1 peptide vaccine. The receptors come from a man aged 35-49 years with glioma. Some clones in this sample may be carry-over from other donors' samples.

V gene TRBV5-1 combines with J gene TRBJ2-5; 12 positions agree with TRBD2. The germline CDR1 and CDR2 sequences are SGHRS and YFSETQ. The CDR3 covers 14 residues. The ends lost 3 bases at V and 5 bases at J; junction bases unmatched: 2. DNA of the CDR3: TGCGCCAGCAGCTCTAGCGGGGGGGCCGAGACCCAGTACTTC. It yields the protein CASSSSGGAETQYF.

The chain recombines TRBV30 with TRBJ1-3; unclear D gene. CDR1 GTSNPN and CDR2 SVGIG come from the germline V gene (reference sequence). There are 15 residues in the CDR3. With 1 base removed from V and 4 bases from J, the gap between germline ends came to 14 bases. CDR3 DNA sequence: TGTGCCTGGAGTGCTCCTGGGGTAGCCGGAAACACCATATATTTT. Its translation is CAWSAPGVAGNTIYF.

J is TRBJ2-5 and V is TRBV7-9; D call uncertain. This CDR3 is 16 amino acids long. The V end lost 2 bases, the J end lost 0 bases, and 13 bases lay between the germline ends. From germline, CDR1 is SEHNR and CDR2 FQNEAQ (reference sequence). The chain's CDR3 is CASSLRSIGDQETQYF. CDR3 nucleotides: TGTGCCAGCAGCTTACGCTCAATTGGTGACCAAGAGACCCAGTACTTC.

This clone was found once. The CDR3 loop reads CSVAQSSGNTIYF. The DNA for the CDR3 is TGCAGCGTTGCGCAGTCCTCTGGAAACACCATATATTTT. The rearrangement joins TRBV29-1 to TRBJ1-3, with D unclear. The length of the CDR3 is 13 residues. The V gene lost 4 bases and the J gene lost 0 bases, with 7 bases spanning the gap. Germline V gives CDR1 SQVTM, CDR2 ANQGSEA. The full variable domain, its missing parts supplied by reference TRBV29-1 and TRBJ1-3, is SAVISQKPSRDICQRGTSLTIQCQVDSQVTMMFWYRQQPGQSLTLIATANQGSEATYESGFVIDKFPISRPNLTFSTLTVSNMSPEDSSIYLCSVAQSSGNTIYFGEGSWLTVV.

A single count supports this clone. The chain carries TRBV5-1 and TRBJ1-4; D is undetermined. The CDR3 is made up of 16 amino acids. Germline-derived CDR1 and CDR2 are SGHRS and YFSETQ. The germline V and J ends were trimmed by 4 bases and 4 bases, with 17 bases remaining between them. The CDR3 here is CASSPTEPDDNEKLFF. The CDR3 DNA sequence: TGCGCCAGCAGCCCCACAGAGCCGGACGATAATGAAAAACTGTTTTTT.

The chain is built from TRBV5-6 and TRBJ2-3; TRBD2 agrees at 9 bases. Trimming took 1 base from V and 1 from J; bases not matched to a gene: 4. This CDR3 has 16 amino acids. Germline V CDR1 and CDR2: SGHDT, YYEEEE. CDR3 in DNA: TGTGCCAGCAGCTTGTACCTAGCGGGGCGCACAGATACGCAGTATTTT. Protein sequence: CASSLYLAGRTDTQYF.

The gene calls are TRBV18 and TRBJ2-7, with TRBD1 matching 7 bases. Germline-derived CDR1 and CDR2 are KGHSH and LQKENI. The CDR3 totals 13 residues. V gave up 5 bases and J gave up 5 bases; unmatched junction bases: 6. The DNA for the CDR3 is TGTGCCAGCTCAGTCAGGGGGAATGACGAGCAGTACTTC. The encoded protein is CASSVRGNDEQYF.